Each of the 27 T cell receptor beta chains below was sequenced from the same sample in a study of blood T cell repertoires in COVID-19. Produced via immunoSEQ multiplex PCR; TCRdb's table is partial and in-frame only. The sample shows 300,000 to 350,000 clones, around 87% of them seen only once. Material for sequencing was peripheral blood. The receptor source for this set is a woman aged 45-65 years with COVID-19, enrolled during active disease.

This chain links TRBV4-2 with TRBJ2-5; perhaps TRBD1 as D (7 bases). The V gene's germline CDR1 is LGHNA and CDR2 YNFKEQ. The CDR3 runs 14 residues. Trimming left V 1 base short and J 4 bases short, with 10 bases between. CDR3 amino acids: CASSQAQGGETQYF. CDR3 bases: TGTGCCAGCAGCCAAGCTCAGGGGGGAGAGACCCAGTACTTC.

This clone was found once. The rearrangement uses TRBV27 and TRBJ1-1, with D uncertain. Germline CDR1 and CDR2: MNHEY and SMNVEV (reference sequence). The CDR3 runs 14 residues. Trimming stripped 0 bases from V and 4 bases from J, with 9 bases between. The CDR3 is CASSLSADPTEAFF. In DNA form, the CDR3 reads TGTGCCAGCAGTTTATCCGCGGATCCCACTGAAGCTTTCTTT.

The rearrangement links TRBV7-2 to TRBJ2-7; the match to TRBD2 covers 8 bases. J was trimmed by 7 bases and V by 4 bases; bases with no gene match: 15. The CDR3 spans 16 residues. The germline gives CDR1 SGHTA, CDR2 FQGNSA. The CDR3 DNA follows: TGTGCCAGCAGCTCCGGTTTTGAAGCGGGAGTATGGGAGCAGTACTTC. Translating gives CASSSGFEAGVWEQYF.

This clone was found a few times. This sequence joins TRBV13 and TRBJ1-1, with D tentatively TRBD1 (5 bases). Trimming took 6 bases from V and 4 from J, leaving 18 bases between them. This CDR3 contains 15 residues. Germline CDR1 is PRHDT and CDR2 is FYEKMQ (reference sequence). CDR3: CASRLKGAGRTEAFF. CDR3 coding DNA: TGTGCCAGCAGGTTAAAAGGGGCAGGGCGCACTGAAGCTTTCTTT.

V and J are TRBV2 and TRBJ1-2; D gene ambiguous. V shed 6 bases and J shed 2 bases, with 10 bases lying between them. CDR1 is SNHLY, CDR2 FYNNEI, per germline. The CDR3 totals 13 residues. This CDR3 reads CASRSDMNYGYTF. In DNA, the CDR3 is TGTGCCAGCAGATCCGACATGAACTATGGCTACACCTTC.

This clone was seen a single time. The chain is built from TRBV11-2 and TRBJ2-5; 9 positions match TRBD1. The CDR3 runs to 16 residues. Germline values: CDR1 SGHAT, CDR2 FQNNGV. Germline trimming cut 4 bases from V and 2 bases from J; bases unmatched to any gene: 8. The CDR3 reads CASSSGTGKDQETQYF. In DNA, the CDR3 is TGTGCCAGCAGCTCGGGGACAGGGAAGGATCAAGAGACCCAGTACTTC.

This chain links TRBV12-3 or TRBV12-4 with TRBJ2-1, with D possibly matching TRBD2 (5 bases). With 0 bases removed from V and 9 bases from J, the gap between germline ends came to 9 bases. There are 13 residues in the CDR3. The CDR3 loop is CASSLAGVSEQFF. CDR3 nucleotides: TGTGCCAGCAGTTTAGCGGGAGTGTCTGAGCAGTTCTTC.

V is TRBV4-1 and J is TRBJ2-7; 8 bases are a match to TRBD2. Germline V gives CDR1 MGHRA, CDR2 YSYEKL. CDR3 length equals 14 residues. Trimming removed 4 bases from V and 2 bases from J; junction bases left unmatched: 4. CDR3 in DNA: TGCGCCAGCAGCCCGCGGGAGGATCCCTACGAGCAGTACTTC. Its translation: CASSPREDPYEQYF.

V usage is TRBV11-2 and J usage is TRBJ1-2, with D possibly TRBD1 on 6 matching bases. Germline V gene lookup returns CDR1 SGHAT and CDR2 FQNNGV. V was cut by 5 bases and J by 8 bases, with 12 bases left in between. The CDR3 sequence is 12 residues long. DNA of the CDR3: TGTGCCAGCAGCATCCTGACAGGAGGCTACACCTTC. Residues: CASSILTGGYTF.

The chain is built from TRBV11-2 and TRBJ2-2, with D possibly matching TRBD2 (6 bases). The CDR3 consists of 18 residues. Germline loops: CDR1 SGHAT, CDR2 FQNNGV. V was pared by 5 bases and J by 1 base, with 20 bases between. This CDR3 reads CASSPLPRAGLNTGELFF. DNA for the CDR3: TGTGCCAGCAGCCCACTCCCCCGGGCGGGACTGAACACCGGGGAGCTGTTTTTT.

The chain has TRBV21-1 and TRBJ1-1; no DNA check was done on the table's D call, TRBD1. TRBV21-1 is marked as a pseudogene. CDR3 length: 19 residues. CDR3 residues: CASSKRKWDRGDLNTEAFF. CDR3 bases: TGTGCCAGCAGCAAACGGAAATGGGACAGGGGGGATTTGAACACTGAAGCTTTCTTT.

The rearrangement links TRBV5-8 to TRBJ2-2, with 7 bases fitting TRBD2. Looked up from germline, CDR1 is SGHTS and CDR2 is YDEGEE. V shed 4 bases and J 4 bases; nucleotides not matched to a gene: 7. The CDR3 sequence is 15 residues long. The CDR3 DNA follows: TGTGCCAGCAGCCCGCGGACTAGAGGCACCGGGGAGCTGTTTTTT. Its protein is CASSPRTRGTGELFF.

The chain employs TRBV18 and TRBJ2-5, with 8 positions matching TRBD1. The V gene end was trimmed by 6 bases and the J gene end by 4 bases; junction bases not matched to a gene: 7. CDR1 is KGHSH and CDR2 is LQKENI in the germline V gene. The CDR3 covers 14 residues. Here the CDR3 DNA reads TGTGCCAGCTCGCCTACAGGGGGACTAGAGACCCAGTACTTC. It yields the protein CASSPTGGLETQYF.

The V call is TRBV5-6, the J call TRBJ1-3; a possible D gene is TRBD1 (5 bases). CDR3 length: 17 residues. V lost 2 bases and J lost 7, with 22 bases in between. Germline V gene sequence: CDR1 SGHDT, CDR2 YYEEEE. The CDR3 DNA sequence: TGTGCCAGCAGCTTTGTAGGACCCACAGGTGACTCCAACACCATATATTTT. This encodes CASSFVGPTGDSNTIYF.

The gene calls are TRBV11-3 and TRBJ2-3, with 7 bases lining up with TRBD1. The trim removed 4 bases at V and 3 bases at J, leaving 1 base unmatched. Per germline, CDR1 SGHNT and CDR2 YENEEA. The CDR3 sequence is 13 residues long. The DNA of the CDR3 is TGTGCCAGCAGCTCGACAGGGACAGATACGCAGTATTTT. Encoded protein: CASSSTGTDTQYF.

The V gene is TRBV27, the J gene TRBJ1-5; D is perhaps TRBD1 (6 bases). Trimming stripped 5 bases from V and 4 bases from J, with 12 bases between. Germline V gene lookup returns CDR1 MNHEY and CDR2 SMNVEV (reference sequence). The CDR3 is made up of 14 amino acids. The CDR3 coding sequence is TGTGCCAGCAGTGTGACAGGACCTAATCAGCCCCAGCATTTT. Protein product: CASSVTGPNQPQHF.

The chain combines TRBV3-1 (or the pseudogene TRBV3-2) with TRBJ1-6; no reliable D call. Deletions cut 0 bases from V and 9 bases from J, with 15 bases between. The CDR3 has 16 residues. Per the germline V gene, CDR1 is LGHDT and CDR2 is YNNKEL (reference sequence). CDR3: CASSQDSTGVVSPLHF. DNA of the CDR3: TGTGCCAGCAGCCAAGATTCTACCGGGGTCGTTTCACCCCTCCACTTT.

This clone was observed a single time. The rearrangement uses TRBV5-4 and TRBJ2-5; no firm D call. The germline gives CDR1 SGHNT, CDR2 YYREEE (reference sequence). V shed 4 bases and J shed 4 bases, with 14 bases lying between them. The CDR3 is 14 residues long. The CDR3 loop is CASSPIDKGETQYF. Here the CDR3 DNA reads TGTGCCAGCAGCCCCATAGACAAAGGAGAGACCCAGTACTTC.

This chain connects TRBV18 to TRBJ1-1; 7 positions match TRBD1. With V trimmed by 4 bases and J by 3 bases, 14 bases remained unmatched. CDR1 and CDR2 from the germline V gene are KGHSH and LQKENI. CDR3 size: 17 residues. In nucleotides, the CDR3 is TGTGCCAGCTCACAGAAAGGACAGGCCCCCCCGGACACTGAAGCTTTCTTT. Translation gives CASSQKGQAPPDTEAFF.

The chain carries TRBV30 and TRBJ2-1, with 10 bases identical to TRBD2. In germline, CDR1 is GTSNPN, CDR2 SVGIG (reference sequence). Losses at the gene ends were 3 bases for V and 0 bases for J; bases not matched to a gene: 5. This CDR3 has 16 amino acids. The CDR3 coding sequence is TGTGCCTGGAGAGCCAGCGGGGGGGACTCCTACAATGAGCAGTTCTTC. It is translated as CAWRASGGDSYNEQFF.

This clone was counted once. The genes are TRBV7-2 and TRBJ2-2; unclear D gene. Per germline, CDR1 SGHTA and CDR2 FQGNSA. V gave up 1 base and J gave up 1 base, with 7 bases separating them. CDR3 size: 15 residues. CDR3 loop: CASSLDSRNTGELFF. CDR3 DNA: TGTGCCAGCAGCTTAGATTCCAGGAACACCGGGGAGCTGTTTTTT. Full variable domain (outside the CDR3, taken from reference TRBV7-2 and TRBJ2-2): GAGVSQSPSNKVTEKGKDVELRCDPISGHTALYWYRQSLGQGLEFLIYFQGNSAPDKSGLPSDRFSAERTGGSVSTLTIQRTQQEDSAVYLCASSLDSRNTGELFFGEGSRLTVL.

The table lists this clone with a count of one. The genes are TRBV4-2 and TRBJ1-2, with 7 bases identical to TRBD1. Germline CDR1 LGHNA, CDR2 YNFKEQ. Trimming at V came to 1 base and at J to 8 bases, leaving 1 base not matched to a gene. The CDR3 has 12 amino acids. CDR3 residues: CASSQAGGGYTF. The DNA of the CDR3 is TGTGCCAGCAGCCAAGCAGGGGGAGGCTACACCTTC.

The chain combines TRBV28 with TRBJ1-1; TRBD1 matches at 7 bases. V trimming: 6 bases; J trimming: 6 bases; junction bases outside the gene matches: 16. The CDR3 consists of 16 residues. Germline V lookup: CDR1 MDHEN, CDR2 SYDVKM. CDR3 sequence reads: CASSRIPRGARAEAFF. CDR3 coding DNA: TGTGCCAGCAGCCGTATACCCAGGGGGGCTCGAGCTGAAGCTTTCTTT.

The chain's CDR3 is CATSTASYEQYF. In DNA form, the CDR3 reads TGTGCCACCTCTACAGCCTCCTACGAGCAGTACTTC. The gene calls are TRBV2 and TRBJ2-7, with D unresolved. This CDR3 spans 12 amino acids. Germline CDR1 SNHLY, CDR2 FYNNEI. Deletions cut 10 bases from V and 0 bases from J, with 10 bases between.

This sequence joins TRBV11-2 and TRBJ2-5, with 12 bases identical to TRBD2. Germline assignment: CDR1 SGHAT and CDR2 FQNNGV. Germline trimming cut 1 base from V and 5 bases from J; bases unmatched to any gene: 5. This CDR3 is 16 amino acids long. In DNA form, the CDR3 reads TGTGCCAGCAGCTTAGGGACTAGCGGGAATGCGGAGACCCAGTACTTC. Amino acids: CASSLGTSGNAETQYF.

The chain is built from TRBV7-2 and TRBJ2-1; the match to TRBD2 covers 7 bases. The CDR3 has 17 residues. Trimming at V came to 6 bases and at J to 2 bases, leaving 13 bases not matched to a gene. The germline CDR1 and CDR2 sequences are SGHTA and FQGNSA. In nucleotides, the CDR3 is TGTGCCAGCAGTATCCAAGGTGGGAGCGGGGCCTACAATGAGCAGTTCTTC. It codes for CASSIQGGSGAYNEQFF.

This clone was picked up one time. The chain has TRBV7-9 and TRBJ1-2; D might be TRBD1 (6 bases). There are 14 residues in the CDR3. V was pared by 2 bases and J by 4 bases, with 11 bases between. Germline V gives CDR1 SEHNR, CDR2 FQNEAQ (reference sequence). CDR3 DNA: TGTGCCAGCAGCTTATCTGGGGGCGCCTATGGCTACACCTTC. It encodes CASSLSGGAYGYTF.